This T cell receptor (beta chain) was captured in a study of response to subunit inactivated influenza vaccine. General study results and limits: Few additional T cells are recruited per seasonal influenza vaccination, authors suggested.

Note on this clonotype: The antigen is not known.

TCRdb reanalysed the RT-PCR reads using MiXCR and keeps one entry per CDR3 protein. The top ten hold 1.5% to 2% of the sample, which has 450,000 to 550,000 distinct CDR3 sequences, 25% seen once. V gave up 3 bases and J gave up 3 bases; unmatched junction bases: 7. CDR1 and CDR2 from the germline V gene are SGHRS and YFSETQ. The CDR3 sequence is 15 residues long. This specimen was CD4+ T cells sorted from PBMCs, taken around 5 days after vaccination. The clonotype was recovered from a man between 45 and 60 years old who received an inactivated influenza vaccine. The chain links TRBV5-1 to TRBJ2-7; the match to TRBD2 covers 9 bases. For the CDR3, the DNA is TGCGCCAGCAGCTCATCCGGGACTAGCTTCTACGAGCAGTACTTC. Translation gives CASSSSGTSFYEQYF.